Shown below are 21 T cell receptor beta chains from a single sample sequenced in a study of T-cell memory formation after mild COVID-19. TCRdb fed the 5' RACE reads into MiXCR, producing one record per CDR3 protein. The sample contains roughly 110,000 distinct CDR3 sequences, roughly an eighth of which appear only once. Sequencing was done on a sample of PBMCs or a T cell subset sorted from them (not recorded which). These receptors were obtained from a man aged 18 to 35 who had mild COVID-19 (a few samples of this study predate the infection). Cell type and time point are not known.

The chain is built from TRBV2 and TRBJ1-4, with D uncertain. The CDR3 runs to 14 residues. With 9 bases removed from V and 0 bases from J, the gap between germline ends came to 11 bases. Per the germline V gene, CDR1 is SNHLY and CDR2 is FYNNEI. CDR3 in DNA: TGTGCCAGTAACATCTATGCAACTAATGAAAAACTGTTTTTT. As protein: CASNIYATNEKLFF.

This clonotype has a single count. For the CDR3, the DNA is TGCAGCGTTGAAGTACTAGGGACAGGGATCTATGGCTACACCTTC. Translating it yields CSVEVLGTGIYGYTF. The chain couples TRBV29-1 to TRBJ1-2; 9 nucleotides agree with TRBD1. Germline V gives CDR1 SQVTM, CDR2 ANQGSEA. The CDR3 is made up of 15 amino acids. With V trimmed by 1 base and J by 4 bases, 7 bases remained unmatched.

The chain has TRBV7-3 and TRBJ2-3, with D perhaps given as TRBD1 or TRBD2 (5 bases each). Germline assignment: CDR1 SGHTA and CDR2 FQGTGA. Trimming removed 0 bases from V and 0 bases from J, with 7 bases in between. This CDR3 is built from 15 residues. The CDR3 DNA is TGTGCCAGCAGCTTAACCGGGGCTAGCACAGATACGCAGTATTTT. This gives the protein CASSLTGASTDTQYF.

This clonotype came up many times. The chain recombines TRBV4-1 with TRBJ2-7, with 7 bases identical to TRBD1. V shed 4 bases and J 1 base; nucleotides not matched to a gene: 7. From germline, CDR1 is MGHRA and CDR2 YSYEKL. The CDR3 covers 15 residues. The CDR3: CASSREPGGSYEQYV. DNA for the CDR3: TGCGCCAGCAGCCGAGAACCAGGGGGATCCTACGAGCAGTACGTC.

J is TRBJ1-5 and V is TRBV7-9; D gene ambiguous. This CDR3 is built from 14 residues. Germline V CDR1 and CDR2: SEHNR, FQNEAQ (reference sequence). Trimming stripped 2 bases from V and 0 bases from J, with 5 bases between. The CDR3 DNA sequence: TGTGCCAGCAGCTTAAGCAATAGCAATCAGCCCCAGCATTTT. Amino acids: CASSLSNSNQPQHF.

A few counts support this clonotype. The chain links TRBV10-3 to TRBJ2-1; the D is unclear. Germline-derived CDR1 and CDR2 are ENHRY and SYGVKD. CDR3 size: 12 residues. The V end lost 2 bases, the J end lost 6 bases, and 5 bases lay between the germline ends. The CDR3 DNA follows: TGTGCCATCAGTGAGGTCGGCAATGAGCAGTTCTTC. It is translated as CAISEVGNEQFF.

This clonotype was detected many times. The chain links TRBV5-1 to TRBJ2-7; maybe TRBD1 (7 bases). The CDR3 has 13 residues. Germline-derived CDR1 and CDR2 are SGHRS and YFSETQ. V lost 4 bases and J lost 5, with 13 bases in between. DNA for the CDR3: TGCGCCAGCAGCAAGGGCAGGGGGGACGAGCAGTACGTC. It is translated as CASSKGRGDEQYV.

The J gene is TRBJ2-7, the V gene TRBV20-1; TRBD1 aligns across 10 bases. The length of the CDR3 is 13 residues. With V trimmed by 2 bases and J by 7 bases, 5 bases remained unmatched. Per the germline V gene, CDR1 is DFQATT and CDR2 is SNEGSKA (reference sequence). The CDR3 nucleotides are TGCAGTGCTAGAAGACAGGGGGCAGGGGAGCAGTACTTC. The encoded protein is CSARRQGAGEQYF.

The rearrangement uses TRBV6-5 and TRBJ2-3; the D gene could be TRBD1 or TRBD2 (5 bases each). The ends were cut back, 6 bases at V and 6 bases at J, with 10 bases in the middle. The CDR3 contains 12 residues. Germline assignment: CDR1 MNHEY and CDR2 SVGAGI. The DNA for the CDR3 is TGTGCCAGCAGCCCCAGGGACGATACGCAGTATTTT. This gives the protein CASSPRDDTQYF.

This clonotype was counted between two and nine times. The gene calls are TRBV6-5 and TRBJ1-6; D gene unclear. There are 15 residues in the CDR3. Germline CDR1 MNHEY, CDR2 SVGAGI. Trimming left V 6 bases short and J 0 bases short, with 9 bases between. The CDR3 nucleotides are TGTGCCAGCAGGGAACAGAGCTCCTATAATTCACCCCTCCACTTT. Amino acid sequence: CASREQSSYNSPLHF.

V gene TRBV12-3 or TRBV12-4 combines with J gene TRBJ1-5; the D gene is possibly TRBD1 (5 bases). V shed 2 bases and J shed 6 bases, with 11 bases lying between them. This CDR3 has 14 residues. The CDR3, as DNA: TGTGCCAGCAGTTTAAGGCAGGGTGGTCAGCCCCAGCATTTT. Its protein is CASSLRQGGQPQHF.

The chain couples TRBV6-6 to TRBJ2-1, with D perhaps matching TRBD1 (6 bases). Deletions cut 0 bases from V and 9 bases from J, with 12 bases between. The CDR3 is made up of 14 amino acids. The germline V gene encodes CDR1 MNHNY and CDR2 SVGAGI (reference sequence). The CDR3: CASSYSQQGGEQFF. The CDR3, as DNA: TGTGCCAGCAGTTACTCGCAACAGGGCGGTGAGCAGTTCTTC.

The rearrangement uses TRBV7-2 and TRBJ1-1; TRBD1 is a possible D gene (5 bases). The CDR3 consists of 13 residues. V was cut by 0 bases and J by 10 bases, with 12 bases left in between. CDR1 and CDR2 from the germline V gene are SGHTA and FQGNSA. The CDR3 reads CASSLAPVGGAFF. CDR3 sequence (DNA): TGTGCCAGCAGCTTAGCGCCGGTTGGGGGAGCTTTCTTT.

This clonotype was recorded a few times. This chain joins TRBV7-9 and TRBJ2-1; D is possibly TRBD2 (5 bases). The CDR3 has 12 amino acids. Per the germline V gene, CDR1 is SEHNR and CDR2 is FQNEAQ (reference sequence). The V gene lost 6 bases and the J gene lost 10 bases, with 13 bases spanning the gap. The CDR3 DNA is TGTGCCAGCAGGGAGACGTCGGGGGAGCAGTTCTTC. Its protein product is CASRETSGEQFF.

This rearrangement joins TRBV20-1 to TRBJ2-5; D is possibly TRBD1 (5 bases). This CDR3 is built from 13 residues. Germline V lookup: CDR1 DFQATT, CDR2 SNEGSKA (reference sequence). Trimming shortened V by 3 bases and J by 5 bases, and 13 bases separated the two germline ends. DNA for the CDR3: TGCAGTGCTAGTCGACAGTCCGCGGAGACCCAGTACTTC. Protein product: CSASRQSAETQYF.

The J gene is TRBJ1-1, the V gene TRBV6-5, with a possible D match to TRBD1 (5 bases). V lost 4 bases, J lost 7 bases, and 10 bases lay in between. The CDR3 is 12 amino acids. Germline V gene lookup returns CDR1 MNHEY and CDR2 SVGAGI. CDR3 residues: CASSFGGDEAFF. The CDR3 DNA is TGTGCCAGCAGTTTCGGGGGGGATGAAGCTTTCTTT.

The chain links TRBV19 to TRBJ2-3, with 14 bases lining up with TRBD2. The CDR3 covers 16 residues. Germline CDR1 reads LNHDA; CDR2 reads SQIVND (reference sequence). Trimming removed 6 bases from V and 3 bases from J; junction bases left unmatched: 5. The CDR3 coding sequence is TGTGCCAGTAGAAGACTAGCGGGGGGGATAACAGATACGCAGTATTTT. This encodes CASRRLAGGITDTQYF.

The rearrangement joins TRBV7-2 to TRBJ2-1; tentatively, D is TRBD1 or TRBD2 (5 bases each). The CDR3 is made up of 16 amino acids. Germline V gene sequence: CDR1 SGHTA, CDR2 FQGNSA. Trimming shortened V by 4 bases and J by 8 bases, and 21 bases separated the two germline ends. CDR3 coding DNA: TGTGCCAGCAGCTCCCCCGGGGCCCCGTCGGGCCATGAGCAGTTCTTC. This encodes CASSSPGAPSGHEQFF.

The genes are TRBV7-3 and TRBJ2-5, with a tentative D call TRBD2 (6 bases). V gave up 1 base and J gave up 0 bases, with 9 bases separating them. CDR3 length: 15 residues. Germline V gene sequence: CDR1 SGHTA, CDR2 FQGTGA. The CDR3 DNA is TGTGCCAGCAGCTTAAGTAGCGGATACCAAGAGACCCAGTACTTC. Its translation is CASSLSSGYQETQYF.

This chain connects TRBV6-4 to TRBJ2-7; D possibly matches TRBD1 or TRBD2 (6 bases each). The ends were cut back, 3 bases at V and 2 bases at J, with 14 bases in the middle. The CDR3 is 15 residues long. Germline V gives CDR1 MRHNA, CDR2 SNTAGT. This chain's CDR3 is CASSEEDGGPYEQYF. CDR3 bases: TGTGCCAGCAGTGAAGAGGACGGGGGCCCCTACGAGCAGTACTTC.

This rearrangement joins TRBV4-2 to TRBJ1-1, with D unresolved. V lost 4 bases, J lost 10 bases, and 22 bases lay in between. Germline V gives CDR1 LGHNA, CDR2 YNFKEQ. CDR3 length: 15 amino acids. The CDR3 here is CASSPSVDWREGAFF. The CDR3 DNA sequence: TGTGCCAGCAGCCCGAGTGTGGACTGGAGGGAGGGAGCTTTCTTT.